This is a list of T cell receptor beta chains from one sample in a study of T-cell memory formation after mild COVID-19. From the 5' RACE reads, TCRdb called clonotypes with MiXCR, one entry per CDR3 protein. Altogether about 290,000 distinct CDR3 sequences are present, about a sixth being singletons, with the ten largest covering approximately 22%. Sequenced input: PBMCs or a T cell subset sorted from them (not recorded which). These receptors all stem from a man younger than 35 who had mild COVID-19 (a few samples of this study predate the infection). Cell type and time point are not known. The CDR3 runs from the conserved cysteine through the conserved F or W. The D gene is left open where the match is weak. The size of a clone is reported for some rows only, either as once, few or many, or as a class for expanded clones.

-	TRBJ1-6	TRBV5-1	-	CASSSTEYSPLHF	TGCGCCAGCAGCTCGACAGAATATTCACCCCTCCACTTT
few	TRBJ2-2	TRBV5-1	TRBD1	CASSTTGGAMDGELFF	TGCGCCAGCAGCACCACAGGGGGCGCCATGGACGGGGAGCTGTTTTTT
-	TRBJ2-5	TRBV6-2/TRBV6-3	TRBD1	CASLRDRSSEETQYF	TGTGCCAGCTTAAGGGACAGAAGTTCTGAGGAGACCCAGTACTTC
-	TRBJ1-2	TRBV7-9	TRBD1	CATAQGARNGYTF	TGTGCCACCGCACAGGGGGCCCGAAATGGCTACACCTTC
few	TRBJ1-2	TRBV18	-	CASSSDSAYGYTF	TGTGCCAGCTCATCGGACAGCGCCTATGGCTACACCTTC
many	TRBJ2-5	TRBV7-2	-	CASSLRGEKTQYF	TGTGCCAGCAGCTTGAGGGGCGAAAAGACCCAGTACTTC
few	TRBJ2-5	TRBV28	-	CASLGGSETQYF	TGTGCCAGCCTTGGGGGCTCAGAGACCCAGTACTTC
-	TRBJ1-6	TRBV7-9	-	CASSFGESLHF	TGTGCCAGCAGCTTCGGGGAGTCCCTCCACTTT
-	TRBJ1-6	TRBV4-3	TRBD1	CASSPTGVDNSPLHF	TGCGCCAGCAGCCCGACAGGGGTGGATAATTCACCCCTCCACTTT
-	TRBJ2-1	TRBV11-2	TRBD2	CASSSLAGVWDEQFF	TGTGCCAGCAGCTCCCTAGCGGGGGTCTGGGATGAGCAGTTCTTC
-	TRBJ2-3	TRBV12-3/TRBV12-4	TRBD1	CASQRGPRGTDTQYF	TGTGCCAGCCAAAGGGGGCCGCGGGGCACAGATACGCAGTATTTT
-	TRBJ2-5	TRBV7-2	TRBD2	CASSTSGGARETQYF	TGTGCCAGCAGCACTAGCGGGGGGGCCAGGGAGACCCAGTACTTC
-	TRBJ2-3	TRBV6-5	TRBD1	CASSGTGVSTDTQYF	TGTGCCAGCAGTGGGACAGGGGTTAGCACAGATACGCAGTATTTT
-	TRBJ1-5	TRBV12-3/TRBV12-4	-	CASSFKSQPQHF	TGTGCCAGCAGTTTTAAGAGTCAGCCCCAGCATTTT
-	TRBJ2-1	TRBV7-3	-	CASSLSGGVEQFF	TGTGCCAGCAGCCTATCTGGCGGTGTTGAGCAGTTCTTC
few	TRBJ2-2	TRBV12-3/TRBV12-4	-	CASRPTMWYRAGTGELFF	TGTGCCAGCAGACCAACCATGTGGTACAGGGCGGGAACCGGGGAGCTGTTTTTT
few	TRBJ1-1	TRBV28	-	CASSSEGAFF	TGTGCCAGCAGCTCCGAGGGTGCTTTCTTT
-	TRBJ2-1	TRBV11-3	-	CASSSTGYEQFF	TGTGCCAGCAGCTCCACAGGGTATGAGCAGTTCTTC
few	TRBJ2-1	TRBV2	-	CASCDTASEQFF	TGTGCCAGCTGTGACACGGCCAGTGAGCAGTTCTTC
few	TRBJ1-2	TRBV11-2	TRBD1	CASSLVRGQGYTF	TGTGCCAGCAGCTTAGTCAGGGGGCAAGGCTACACCTTC
-	TRBJ1-5	TRBV12-5	-	CASGLVLPMRGRSNQPQHF	TGTGCTAGTGGTTTGGTACTTCCTATGAGGGGTCGTAGCAATCAGCCCCAGCATTTT
few	TRBJ2-1	TRBV7-2	-	CASSSNLNEQFF	TGTGCCAGCAGCTCAAACCTAAATGAGCAGTTCTTC
-	TRBJ2-5	TRBV12-3/TRBV12-4	TRBD1	CASNIAGGRETQYF	TGTGCCAGCAATATCGCAGGGGGCAGGGAGACCCAGTACTTC
-	TRBJ2-7	TRBV5-1	-	CASSFNSGAYEQYF	TGCGCCAGCAGCTTCAACAGTGGAGCCTACGAGCAGTACTTC
few	TRBJ2-1	TRBV5-1	TRBD2	CASSWTGGSYNEQFF	TGCGCCAGCAGCTGGACGGGGGGCTCCTACAATGAGCAGTTCTTC
-	TRBJ2-1	TRBV19	-	CASSRTVSSYNEQFF	TGTGCCAGTAGTAGGACAGTTAGCTCCTACAATGAGCAGTTCTTC
many	TRBJ2-3	TRBV29-1	-	CSVEDGLFPDTQYF	TGCAGCGTTGAAGATGGCCTATTCCCGGATACGCAGTATTTT
-	TRBJ2-5	TRBV4-1	TRBD2	CASSRHLGLAGIQETQYF	TGCGCCAGCAGCCGCCACCTAGGACTAGCGGGGATACAAGAGACCCAGTACTTC
many	TRBJ2-3	TRBV5-1	-	CASSSEGADTQYF	TGCGCCAGCAGCTCCGAGGGAGCAGATACGCAGTATTTT
-	TRBJ1-1	TRBV6-5	-	CASSLTGSNTEAFF	TGTGCCAGCAGTTTGACAGGTAGTAACACTGAAGCTTTCTTT
-	TRBJ2-1	TRBV4-1	-	CASSQSKDEQFF	TGCGCCAGCAGCCAGTCAAAGGATGAGCAGTTCTTC
-	TRBJ2-3	TRBV3-1	-	CASSQESRVTDTQYF	TGTGCCAGCAGCCAAGAGTCCAGGGTCACAGATACGCAGTATTTT
many	TRBJ2-1	TRBV5-1	TRBD2	CATAIELYSGNEQFF	TGCGCCACCGCAATTGAACTGTATAGCGGGAATGAGCAGTTCTTC
few	TRBJ2-1	TRBV7-2	TRBD2	CASRLAGAQGNEQFF	TGTGCCAGCAGGCTAGCGGGGGCCCAGGGTAATGAGCAGTTCTTC
few	TRBJ2-3	TRBV5-1	TRBD1	CASSLGQGRTDTQYF	TGCGCCAGCAGCTTGGGACAGGGACGCACAGATACGCAGTATTTT
-	TRBJ1-1	TRBV9	-	CASSVAPTEGNTEAFF	TGTGCCAGCAGCGTAGCGCCTACCGAGGGGAACACTGAAGCTTTCTTT
few	TRBJ2-7	TRBV3-1	-	CASSRGVPRSEQYF	TGTGCCAGCAGCCGAGGGGTCCCCCGATCCGAGCAGTACTTC
once	TRBJ2-2	TRBV7-9	-	CASPPGRQYNTGELFF	TGTGCCAGCCCACCCGGCCGACAGTATAACACCGGGGAGCTGTTTTTT
-	TRBJ2-3	TRBV7-2	TRBD2	CASSRTSSGDTQYF	TGTGCCAGCAGTAGGACTAGCAGTGGGGATACGCAGTATTTT
few	TRBJ1-2	TRBV12-3/TRBV12-4	-	CASNQAGPGYTF	TGTGCCAGCAACCAGGCGGGACCTGGCTACACCTTC
-	TRBJ2-3	TRBV4-3	-	CASSQEAGYSTDTQYF	TGCGCCAGCAGCCAAGAGGCTGGGTATAGCACAGATACGCAGTATTTT
-	TRBJ1-1	TRBV5-1	-	CASSASAGGTEAFF	TGCGCCAGCAGCGCTTCGGCGGGTGGGACTGAAGCTTTCTTT
few	TRBJ2-5	TRBV5-1	-	CASSPTVKLETQYF	TGCGCCAGCAGCCCCACCGTGAAATTGGAGACCCAGTACTTC
-	TRBJ2-3	TRBV7-9	TRBD2	CASSQWRGGTDTQYF	TGTGCCAGCAGCCAGTGGCGGGGGGGCACAGATACGCAGTATTTT
-	TRBJ2-5	TRBV5-6	-	CASSLAGSLTSQYF	TGTGCCAGCAGCTTGGCAGGGAGCCTAACCTCCCAGTACTTC
few	TRBJ2-3	TRBV25-1	TRBD1	CASSEFPVGDRQDTQYF	TGTGCCAGCAGTGAATTCCCCGTAGGGGACAGGCAAGATACGCAGTATTTT
-	TRBJ2-3	TRBV4-2	TRBD2	CASSQAGLAGGLGDTQYF	TGTGCCAGCAGCCAGGCTGGACTAGCGGGGGGCCTGGGAGATACGCAGTATTTT
-	TRBJ2-1	TRBV2	TRBD2	CATIPGLAGGYNEQFF	TGTGCCACCATACCGGGACTAGCGGGGGGCTACAATGAGCAGTTCTTC
-	TRBJ1-1	TRBV7-2	-	CASSSATGAGAFF	TGTGCCAGCAGCTCTGCGACGGGGGCTGGGGCTTTCTTT
many	TRBJ2-7	TRBV6-5	TRBD1	CASSYSGTGRYEQYF	TGTGCCAGCAGTTACTCCGGGACAGGGCGCTACGAGCAGTACTTC
-	TRBJ2-2	TRBV5-1	-	CASSLVSPGELFF	TGCGCCAGCAGCTTGGTTAGCCCCGGGGAGCTGTTTTTT
many	TRBJ2-2	TRBV6-5	-	CASSYFSNTGELFF	TGTGCCAGCAGTTACTTTTCGAACACCGGGGAGCTGTTTTTT
few	TRBJ2-3	TRBV6-2/TRBV6-3	TRBD1	CASSYPTGQRSTDTQYF	TGTGCCAGCAGTTACCCGACGGGACAGCGTAGCACAGATACGCAGTATTTT